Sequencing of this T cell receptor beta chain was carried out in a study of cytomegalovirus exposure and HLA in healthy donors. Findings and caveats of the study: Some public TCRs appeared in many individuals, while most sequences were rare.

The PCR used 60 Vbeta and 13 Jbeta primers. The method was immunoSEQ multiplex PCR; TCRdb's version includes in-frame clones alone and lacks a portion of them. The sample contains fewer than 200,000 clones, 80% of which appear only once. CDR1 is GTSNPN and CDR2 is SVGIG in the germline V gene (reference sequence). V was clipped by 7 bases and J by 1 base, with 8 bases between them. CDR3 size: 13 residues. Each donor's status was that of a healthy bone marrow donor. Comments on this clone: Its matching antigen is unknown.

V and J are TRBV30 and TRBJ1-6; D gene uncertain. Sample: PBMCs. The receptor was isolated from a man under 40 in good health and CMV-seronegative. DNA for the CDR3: TGTGCCTCCTTGGAGTCCTATAATTCACCCCTCCACTTT. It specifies CASLESYNSPLHF.